This section outlines one T cell receptor beta chain sequence together with its context. This specimen comes from a study of blood T cell repertoires in COVID-19. Assignments of participants to cohorts depended upon their own reported clinical history. Per germline, CDR1 SGHAT and CDR2 FQNNGV. This CDR3 is 14 amino acids long. Germline trimming cut 8 bases from V and 1 base from J; bases unmatched to any gene: 8. Libraries were prepared by immunoSEQ multiplex PCR; TCRdb keeps only in-frame clonotypes and omits some of them. The table shows over 200,000 clones, with around 84% occurring only once. The rearrangement uses TRBV11-2 and TRBJ2-7; 7 nucleotides line up with TRBD2. Sequenced material: PBMCs or T cells enriched from blood (not recorded which). The clonotype was recovered from a man between 18 and 35 years old who had recovered from COVID-19. The CDR3 nucleotides read TGTGCCAGCGAGGGGCTAGCGGAGTCCTACGAGCAGTACTTC. Encoded protein: CASEGLAESYEQYF.